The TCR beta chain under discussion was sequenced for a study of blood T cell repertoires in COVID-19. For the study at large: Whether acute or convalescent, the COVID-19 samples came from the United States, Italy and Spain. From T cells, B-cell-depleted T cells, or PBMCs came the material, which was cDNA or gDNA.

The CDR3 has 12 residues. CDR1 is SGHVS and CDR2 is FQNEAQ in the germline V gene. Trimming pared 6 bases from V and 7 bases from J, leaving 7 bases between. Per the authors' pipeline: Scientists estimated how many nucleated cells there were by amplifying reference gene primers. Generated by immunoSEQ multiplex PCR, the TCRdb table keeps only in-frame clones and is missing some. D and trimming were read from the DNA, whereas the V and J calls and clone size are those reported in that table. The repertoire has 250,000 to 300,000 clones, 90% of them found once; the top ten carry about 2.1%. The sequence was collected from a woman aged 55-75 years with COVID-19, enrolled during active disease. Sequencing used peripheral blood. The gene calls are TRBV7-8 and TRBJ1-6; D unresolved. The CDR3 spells CASRGGNSPLHF. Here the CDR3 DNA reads TGTGCCAGCAGGGGAGGGAATTCACCCCTCCACTTT.